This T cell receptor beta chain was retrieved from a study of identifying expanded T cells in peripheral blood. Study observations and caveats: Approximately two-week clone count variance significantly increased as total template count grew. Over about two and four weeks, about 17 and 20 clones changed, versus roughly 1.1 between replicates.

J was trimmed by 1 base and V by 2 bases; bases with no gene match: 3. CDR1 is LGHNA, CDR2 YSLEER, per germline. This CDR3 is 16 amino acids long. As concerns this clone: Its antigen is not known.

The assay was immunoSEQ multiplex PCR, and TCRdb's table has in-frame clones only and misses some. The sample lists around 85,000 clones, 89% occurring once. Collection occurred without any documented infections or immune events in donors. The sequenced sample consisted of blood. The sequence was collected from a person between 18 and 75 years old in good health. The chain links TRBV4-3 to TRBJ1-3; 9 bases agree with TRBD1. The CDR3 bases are TGCGCCAGCAGCCAAATGACAGGGGGGTCTGGAAACACCATATATTTT. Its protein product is CASSQMTGGSGNTIYF.